This passage covers 2 T cell receptor beta chains from one sample sequenced in a study of blood T cell repertoires in COVID-19 (dated by TCRdb to the early 2020s). Library generation was performed with the immunoSEQ multiplex PCR assay. TCRdb carries this immuneACCESS record with in-frame sequences only. Its versions omit some clonotypes, under half of them owing to an unresolved V gene in the studies checked, with the rest unexplained. In all, the sample holds approximately 100,000 clones, and more than 75% of those were seen once. The ten largest clones represent around 2% of the sample. Input material: peripheral blood. The receptors stem from a human donor in a cohort sampled during active COVID-19.

This chain uses TRBV7-8 with TRBJ2-7; TRBD1 agrees at 9 bases. The V gene's germline CDR1 is SGHVS and CDR2 FQNEAQ. V lost 5 bases, J lost 1 base, and 6 bases stayed unmatched. The CDR3 totals 15 residues. This CDR3 reads CASSSRDRVSYEQYF. Here the CDR3 DNA reads TGTGCCAGCAGCAGCCGGGACAGGGTTTCCTACGAGCAGTACTTC.

The chain links TRBV28 to TRBJ2-5; TRBD2 aligns across 10 bases. J was trimmed by 5 bases and V by 4 bases; bases with no gene match: 7. Germline CDR1 is MDHEN and CDR2 is SYDVKM. The CDR3 is made up of 15 amino acids. The CDR3 spells CASSSSGGAGETQYF. The CDR3 DNA reads TGTGCCAGCAGTTCGAGCGGGGGGGCCGGTGAGACCCAGTACTTC.